Each of the 9 T cell receptor beta chains below was sequenced from the same sample in a study of shared clonotypes between healthy human individuals. Sequencing was performed with immunoSEQ multiplex PCR; in TCRdb, only in-frame clones are kept and a portion is missing. The table has roughly 2.5 million clones, about 92% seen once; the top ten hold over 0.12%. Sequences were obtained from naive CD4+ T cells sorted from blood. Documented subset: CD45RA+ positively selected. Receptor source: a man between 18 and 29 years old in good health.

This clone was seen just once. The J gene is TRBJ2-1, the V gene TRBV19; TRBD1 matches 10 bases. Per germline, CDR1 LNHDA and CDR2 SQIVND (reference sequence). J gave up 0 bases and V 1 base, and 9 bases lay outside the gene matches. The CDR3 sequence is 19 residues long. The CDR3 region is CASSIARGQGRSSYNEQFF. In nucleotides, the CDR3 is TGTGCCAGTAGTATAGCGAGGGGACAGGGGAGGAGCTCCTACAATGAGCAGTTCTTC.

V and J are TRBV6-1 and TRBJ2-2; D may be TRBD1 (6 bases). Germline values: CDR1 MNHNS, CDR2 SASEGT. The V end lost 8 bases, the J end lost 3 bases, and 13 bases lay between the germline ends. The CDR3 totals 14 residues. The CDR3 reads CASQRTVDTGELFF. CDR3 bases: TGTGCCAGCCAACGGACAGTAGACACCGGGGAGCTGTTTTTT.

With respect to this clone: This sample includes further DNA sequences coding for the same CDR3. This CDR3 reads CASSLGDSNSPLHF. The CDR3, as DNA: TGCGCCAGCAGCTTGGGGGACAGCAATTCACCCCTCCACTTT. The chain combines TRBV5-1 with TRBJ1-6; 7 bases fit TRBD1. The CDR3 spans 14 residues. The germline V gene has CDR1 SGHRS and CDR2 YFSETQ. Losses at the gene ends were 0 bases for V and 7 bases for J; bases not matched to a gene: 1.

V is TRBV28 and J is TRBJ2-7; D possibly corresponds to TRBD1 (6 bases). There are 15 residues in the CDR3. Per germline, CDR1 MDHEN and CDR2 SYDVKM. Trimming stripped 8 bases from V and 0 bases from J, with 17 bases between. In DNA, the CDR3 is TGTGCCAGCGTCCCCGGGGACATGAACTCCTACGAGCAGTACTTC. This sequence encodes CASVPGDMNSYEQYF.

This clone was observed once. This chain links TRBV11-2 with TRBJ2-5; D may be TRBD2 (6 bases). Looked up from germline, CDR1 is SGHAT and CDR2 is FQNNGV. The CDR3 length is 19 residues. V dropped 0 bases and J dropped 4 bases, with 24 bases sitting between them. CDR3 in amino acids: CASSLERGLSTIPGETQYF. CDR3 DNA: TGTGCCAGCAGCTTAGAGCGGGGTTTGTCCACAATCCCCGGAGAGACCCAGTACTTC. The full variable domain, with the rest looked up from reference TRBV11-2 and TRBJ2-5, is EAGVAQSPRYKIIEKRQSVAFWCNPISGHATLYWYQQILGQGPKLLIQFQNNGVVDDSQLPKDRFSAERLKGVDSTLKIQPAKLEDSAVYLCASSLERGLSTIPGETQYFGPGTRLLVL.

As for this clone: Other DNA variants within this sample encode the same CDR3. The chain carries TRBV10-2 and TRBJ2-7, with 7 bases that match TRBD1. J was trimmed by 6 bases and V by 2 bases; bases with no gene match: 4. The germline CDR1 and CDR2 sequences are WSHSY and SAAADI. The CDR3 length is 13 residues. The CDR3 DNA reads TGCGCCAGCAGTGAGCAGGGGGTGGGCGAGCAGTACTTC. Its protein product is CASSEQGVGEQYF.

This chain joins TRBV2 and TRBJ2-1; D tentatively reads TRBD1 or TRBD2 (5 bases each). This CDR3 contains 12 residues. The germline V gene encodes CDR1 SNHLY and CDR2 FYNNEI. The V end lost 7 bases, the J end lost 8 bases, and 12 bases lay between the germline ends. CDR3 sequence reads: CASIPLGDEQFF. Written as DNA, the CDR3 is TGTGCCAGCATACCCTTGGGGGATGAGCAGTTCTTC.

The chain couples TRBV9 to TRBJ2-2; D may be TRBD1 or TRBD2 (6 bases each). The CDR3 spans 20 residues. Germline assignment: CDR1 SGDLS and CDR2 YYNGEE. The V end lost 4 bases, the J end lost 2 bases, and 27 bases lay between the germline ends. For the CDR3, the DNA is TGTGCCAGCAGCCCCCGTAGTGGAGGAGGGGGACACAAAAACACCGGGGAGCTGTTTTTT. Encoded protein: CASSPRSGGGGHKNTGELFF.

This chain connects TRBV30 to TRBJ2-1; TRBD2 matches 11 bases. Trimming cost V 4 bases and J 15 bases; bases outside gene matches: 11. The CDR3 spans 13 residues. The germline V gene encodes CDR1 GTSNPN and CDR2 SVGIG (reference sequence). This CDR3 reads CAWIPTSGKTRFF. Written as DNA, the CDR3 is TGTGCCTGGATTCCGACTAGCGGGAAAACGCGGTTCTTC. The variable domain in full, completed from reference TRBV30 and TRBJ2-1, reads SQTIHQWPATLVQPVGSPLSLECTVEGTSNPNLYWYRQAAGRGLQLLFYSVGIGQISSEVPQNLSASRPQDRQFILSSKKLLLSDSGFYLCAWIPTSGKTRFFGPGTRLTVL.